The 28 T cell receptor beta chains given below trace back to one sample, sequenced in a study of blood T cell repertoires in COVID-19 (dated by TCRdb to the early 2020s). Libraries came from the immunoSEQ multiplex PCR assay. As stored in TCRdb, this immuneACCESS dataset retains in-frame rearrangements with V and J assigned. A fraction of the clones does not appear; measured against another copy, unresolved V genes explain less than half of the discrepancy, and the remainder lacks a known reason. This sample has tens of thousands of clones in its table, and around nine tenths of those were observed once. Clones ranked in the top ten supply approximately 14% of the sample. Sample: peripheral blood. These receptors were taken from a human donor with active COVID-19. The donor label of this sample is uncertain.

The rearrangement uses TRBV27 and TRBJ2-1; weak D call: TRBD1 (6 bases). V lost 8 bases to trimming and J lost 3 bases, with 14 bases between them. Germline CDR1 is MNHEY and CDR2 is SMNVEV (reference sequence). The CDR3 covers 14 residues. The CDR3 DNA reads TGTGCCAGCTCCAGACCGGACAGCTACAATGAGCAGTTCTTC. Amino acid sequence: CASSRPDSYNEQFF.

The genes are TRBV29-1 and TRBJ2-7, with 10 bases lining up with TRBD1. The CDR3 sequence is 14 residues long. Germline V gene data show CDR1 as SQVTM and CDR2 as ANQGSEA. J was trimmed by 3 bases and V by 2 bases; bases with no gene match: 4. The CDR3 region has the DNA TGCAGCGTTGAACCGGGACAGGGGATCTACGAGCAGTACTTC. It specifies CSVEPGQGIYEQYF.

The chain employs TRBV5-6 and TRBJ2-5; tentatively, D is TRBD1 (6 bases). Trimming stripped 0 bases from V and 3 bases from J, with 15 bases between. CDR1 SGHDT and CDR2 YYEEEE come from the germline V gene. This CDR3 is built from 16 residues. The chain's CDR3 is CASSLVTGWGEETQYF. The CDR3 nucleotides are TGTGCCAGCAGCTTGGTTACAGGGTGGGGAGAAGAGACCCAGTACTTC. Using reference TRBV5-6 and TRBJ2-5 for the parts outside the CDR3, the full variable domain is DAGVTQSPTHLIKTRGQQVTLRCSPKSGHDTVSWYQQALGQGPQFIFQYYEEEERQRGNFPDRFSGHQFPNYSSELNVNALLLGDSALYLCASSLVTGWGEETQYFGPGTRLLVL.

The chain carries TRBV25-1 and TRBJ2-3, with 7 positions matching TRBD1. This CDR3 is built from 12 residues. J was trimmed by 4 bases and V by 6 bases; bases with no gene match: 1. In germline, CDR1 is MGHDK, CDR2 SYGVNS. The CDR3 loop reads CASRQGPDTQYF. DNA of the CDR3: TGTGCCAGCAGACAGGGGCCAGATACGCAGTATTTT. The full variable domain, with the rest looked up from reference TRBV25-1 and TRBJ2-3, is EADIYQTPRYLVIGTGKKITLECSQTMGHDKMYWYQQDPGMELHLIHYSYGVNSTEKGDLSSESTVSRIRTEHFPLTLESARPSHTSQYLCASRQGPDTQYFGPGTRLTVL.

CDR3: CASTSSQGNTEAFF. For the CDR3, the DNA is TGTGCCAGCACTTCGTCGCAGGGGAACACTGAAGCTTTCTTT. The chain joins TRBV7-9 to TRBJ1-1; D might be TRBD1 (5 bases). Trimming stripped 7 bases from V and 1 base from J, with 13 bases between. This CDR3 contains 14 residues. Looked up from germline, CDR1 is SEHNR and CDR2 is FQNEAQ (reference sequence).

This rearrangement joins TRBV28 to TRBJ2-7, with 14 bases that match TRBD2. The CDR3 is made up of 16 amino acids. Germline V lookup: CDR1 MDHEN, CDR2 SYDVKM. After removal of 5 bases from V and 6 bases from J, the junction contained 9 bases not matched to a gene. In nucleotides, the CDR3 is TGTGCCAGCAGTAACTCGGGACTAGCGGGAGTAAGCGAGCAGTACTTC. Its protein product is CASSNSGLAGVSEQYF.

The CDR3 here is CASSIGGLAGTYNEQFF. The CDR3 DNA is TGTGCCAGTAGTATAGGGGGACTAGCGGGGACCTACAATGAGCAGTTCTTC. The chain carries TRBV19 and TRBJ2-1, with 13 bases fitting TRBD2. Trimming took 1 base from V and 2 from J; bases not matched to a gene: 2. Germline V gene lookup returns CDR1 LNHDA and CDR2 SQIVND (reference sequence). The CDR3 runs to 17 residues.

J is TRBJ2-7 and V is TRBV7-3; TRBD1 might be the D (5 bases). Between the trimmed V and J ends, which lost 5 bases and 7 bases, there was a span of 15 bases. The CDR3 is 13 residues long. The germline gives CDR1 SGHTA, CDR2 FQGTGA. The CDR3 sequence: CASSRGHPDEQYF. The CDR3 region has the DNA TGTGCCAGCAGCCGAGGACATCCGGATGAGCAGTACTTC.

J is TRBJ2-1 and V is TRBV4-1; maybe TRBD1 (6 bases). Germline CDR1 reads MGHRA; CDR2 reads YSYEKL. V was pared by 6 bases and J by 5 bases, with 17 bases between. CDR3 length: 15 amino acids. CDR3 bases: TGCGCCAGCAGTCGGGACATCGGGGACCACAATGAGCAGTTCTTC. This translates into CASSRDIGDHNEQFF.

V usage is TRBV7-6 and J usage is TRBJ2-6; D gene uncertain. The CDR3 has 16 amino acids. CDR1 and CDR2 (germline): SGHVS, FNYEAQ. V lost 5 bases, J lost 5 bases, and 16 bases lay in between. The CDR3 DNA sequence: TGTGCCAGCAGCCCGGAGAGTCGTAATTGGGCCAACGTCCTGACTTTC. Residues: CASSPESRNWANVLTF.

V and J are TRBV2 and TRBJ2-3; 8 bases agree with TRBD2. In germline, CDR1 is SNHLY, CDR2 FYNNEI. CDR3 size: 17 residues. J was trimmed by 2 bases and V by 7 bases; bases with no gene match: 14. The CDR3 DNA sequence: TGTGCCAGCACTACTAGCGGCTCCTCGTTTCACACAGATACGCAGTATTTT. This gives the protein CASTTSGSSFHTDTQYF. The full variable domain, its missing parts supplied by reference TRBV2 and TRBJ2-3, is EPEVTQTPSHQVTQMGQEVILRCVPISNHLYFYWYRQILGQKVEFLVSFYNNEISEKSEIFDDQFSVERPDGSNFTLKIRSTKLEDSAMYFCASTTSGSSFHTDTQYFGPGTRLTVL.

The CDR3 is CASSPVPGQGANYGYTF. The CDR3 DNA reads as TGCGCCAGCAGCCCGGTCCCGGGACAGGGCGCTAACTATGGCTACACCTTC. This rearrangement joins TRBV5-1 to TRBJ1-2, with TRBD1 identical over 9 bases. Germline lookup yields CDR1 SGHRS and CDR2 YFSETQ. The CDR3 has 17 residues. V lost 4 bases to trimming and J lost 0 bases; unmatched junction nucleotides: 10.

This clone came up once. V gene TRBV4-3 combines with J gene TRBJ2-3; D is perhaps TRBD2 (6 bases). The CDR3 sequence is 15 residues long. Trimming removed 1 base from V and 1 base from J, with 9 bases in between. The germline gives CDR1 LGHNA, CDR2 YSLEER. The CDR3 loop reads CASSQVGGRTDTQYF. The CDR3 DNA is TGCGCCAGCAGCCAAGTGGGGGGACGCACAGATACGCAGTATTTT.

This clone appeared a single time. The gene calls are TRBV5-1 and TRBJ2-5; 11 nucleotides match TRBD2. V lost 2 bases to trimming and J lost 2 bases; unmatched junction nucleotides: 5. Germline V gives CDR1 SGHRS, CDR2 YFSETQ. The CDR3 totals 16 residues. The CDR3 spells CASSLTSGGPQETQYF. The DNA for the CDR3 is TGCGCCAGCAGCTTAACTAGCGGGGGACCACAAGAGACCCAGTACTTC. Combining the CDR3 with reference TRBV5-1 and TRBJ2-5 gives the whole variable domain KAGVTQTPRYLIKTRGQQVTLSCSPISGHRSVSWYQQTPGQGLQFLFEYFSETQRNKGNFPGRFSGRQFSNSRSEMNVSTLELGDSALYLCASSLTSGGPQETQYFGPGTRLLVL.

The chain couples TRBV19 to TRBJ2-4, with D perhaps TRBD1 (5 bases). Trimming took off 4 bases at V and 9 bases at J, with 7 bases between the two ends. The CDR3 has 11 residues. Germline V CDR1 and CDR2: LNHDA, SQIVND (reference sequence). DNA of the CDR3: TGTGCCAGTAGTACAGACAGCATTCAGTACTTC. As protein: CASSTDSIQYF.

The chain couples TRBV30 to TRBJ1-2; 9 bases are a match to TRBD1. Germline V gene lookup returns CDR1 GTSNPN and CDR2 SVGIG (reference sequence). CDR3 length: 13 residues. The V and J ends lost 1 base and 4 bases, in that order; junction bases with no gene match: 1. Written as DNA, the CDR3 is TGTGCCTGGAGTGAGACAGGGGGCTATGGCTACACCTTC. It yields the protein CAWSETGGYGYTF. Using reference TRBV30 and TRBJ1-2 for the parts outside the CDR3, the full variable domain is SQTIHQWPATLVQPVGSPLSLECTVEGTSNPNLYWYRQAAGRGLQLLFYSVGIGQISSEVPQNLSASRPQDRQFILSSKKLLLSDSGFYLCAWSETGGYGYTFGSGTRLTVV.

The chain carries TRBV10-3 and TRBJ1-2; D ambiguous. The CDR3 spans 12 residues. CDR1 and CDR2 (germline): ENHRY, SYGVKD. V lost 3 bases and J 1 base, leaving 3 bases between the germline ends. The CDR3 spells CAISDSNYGYTF. The CDR3 nucleotides are TGTGCCATCAGTGACAGTAACTATGGCTACACCTTC.

CDR3: CASSYVGPGANVLTF. CDR3 DNA: TGTGCCAGCAGTTACGTGGGGCCTGGGGCCAACGTCCTGACTTTC. V is TRBV6-2 or TRBV6-3 and J is TRBJ2-6, with TRBD1 as a possible D gene (5 bases). The CDR3 contains 15 residues. Trimming shortened V by 2 bases and J by 2 bases, and 7 bases separated the two germline ends. From germline, CDR1 is MNHEY and CDR2 SVGEGT.

The chain joins TRBV9 to TRBJ2-1, with a possible D match to TRBD1 (6 bases). The CDR3 sequence is 15 residues long. V was pared by 0 bases and J by 2 bases, with 9 bases between. Germline V gene data show CDR1 as SGDLS and CDR2 as YYNGEE. CDR3: CASSVEGVAYNEQFF. CDR3 in DNA: TGTGCCAGCAGCGTAGAGGGGGTAGCCTACAATGAGCAGTTCTTC.

The CDR3 nucleotides read TGTGCCAGCAGCCCAAGCGGCAGCTCCTATAATTCACCCCTCCACTTT. Translating gives CASSPSGSSYNSPLHF. J is TRBJ1-6 and V is TRBV9; D gene uncertain. The CDR3 has 16 residues. Germline CDR1 and CDR2: SGDLS and YYNGEE. Trimming removed 4 bases from V and 0 bases from J, with 11 bases in between. Drawing the rest from reference TRBV9 and TRBJ1-6, the complete variable domain is DSGVTQTPKHLITATGQRVTLRCSPRSGDLSVYWYQQSLDQGLQFLIQYYNGEERAKGNILERFSAQQFPDLHSELNLSSLELGDSALYFCASSPSGSSYNSPLHFGNGTRLTVT.

This clone came up a few times. The rearrangement links TRBV6-5 to TRBJ2-2, with D tentatively TRBD2 (5 bases). Trimming left V 10 bases short and J 5 bases short, with 8 bases between. Germline V gives CDR1 MNHEY, CDR2 SVGAGI. This CDR3 region has 11 residues. CDR3 protein: CATWETGELFF. In DNA form, the CDR3 reads TGTGCCACCTGGGAGACCGGGGAGCTGTTTTTT.

The CDR3 bases are TGTGCCAGCAGCCAACCCTCGGGGGTAAGCTCCTACAATGAGCAGTTCTTC. Residues: CASSQPSGVSSYNEQFF. The chain carries TRBV4-2 and TRBJ2-1, with D tentatively TRBD2 (6 bases). The germline CDR1 and CDR2 sequences are LGHNA and YNFKEQ. Trimming stripped 2 bases from V and 0 bases from J, with 14 bases between. This CDR3 is built from 17 residues.

This sequence joins TRBV29-1 and TRBJ2-2; 8 bases match TRBD2. V lost 1 base and J lost 6; bases outside the gene matches: 10. The germline V gene encodes CDR1 SQVTM and CDR2 ANQGSEA. The CDR3 is 16 amino acids. CDR3 nucleotide sequence: TGCAGCGTTGAAGGTGGGCGGGGGGCACGGGCCGGGGAGCTGTTTTTT. Amino acids: CSVEGGRGARAGELFF.

V usage is TRBV3-1 (or the pseudogene TRBV3-2) and J usage is TRBJ2-7, with D possibly being TRBD2 (5 bases). The germline V and J ends were trimmed by 1 base and 3 bases, with 7 bases remaining between them. The CDR3 extends over 13 amino acids. Germline V gives CDR1 LGHDT, CDR2 YNNKEL (reference sequence). The CDR3 coding sequence is TGTGCCAGCAGCCAAGCGGGAATCTACGAGCAGTACTTC. This encodes CASSQAGIYEQYF.

This sequence joins TRBV7-8 and TRBJ2-7; D is perhaps TRBD1 (7 bases). Germline V gene lookup returns CDR1 SGHVS and CDR2 FQNEAQ. The CDR3 has 16 amino acids. V gave up 2 bases and J gave up 0 bases, with 14 bases separating them. CDR3 coding DNA: TGTGCCAGCAGCTTACCAGGGGGGCAACTCTCCTACGAGCAGTACTTC. This translates into CASSLPGGQLSYEQYF. Supplemented by reference TRBV7-8 and TRBJ2-7, the full variable domain reads GAGVSQSPRYKVAKRGQDVALRCDPISGHVSLFWYQQALGQGPEFLTYFQNEAQLDKSGLPSDRFFAERPEGSVSTLKIQRTQQEDSAVYLCASSLPGGQLSYEQYFGPGTRLTVT.

The V and J genes are TRBV3-1 (or the pseudogene TRBV3-2) and TRBJ2-7; possible D gene TRBD1, 5 bases. The CDR3 is made up of 11 amino acids. CDR1 and CDR2 (germline): LGHDT, YNNKEL (reference sequence). The V end lost 4 bases, the J end lost 4 bases, and 5 bases lay between the germline ends. CDR3 nucleotide sequence: TGTGCCAGCAGCCCAGGGTACGAGCAGTACTTC. Amino acid sequence: CASSPGYEQYF.

This chain uses TRBV19 with TRBJ2-3; D might be TRBD2 (6 bases). The CDR3 totals 14 residues. The V gene's germline CDR1 is LNHDA and CDR2 SQIVND (reference sequence). Deletions cut 2 bases from V and 2 bases from J, with 8 bases between. The CDR3 DNA sequence: TGTGCCAGTAGTATACTAGCGTACACAGATACGCAGTATTTT. It encodes CASSILAYTDTQYF.

The genes are TRBV28 and TRBJ2-5; TRBD2 matches 7 bases. Germline V gene lookup returns CDR1 MDHEN and CDR2 SYDVKM. Trimming took 6 bases from V and 4 from J; bases not matched to a gene: 11. The CDR3 is 15 residues long. The CDR3 DNA reads TGTGCCAGCAGCTCTGGCGGGAGACTCTTAGAGACCCAGTACTTC. Its translation is CASSSGGRLLETQYF.